Detailed here is one T cell receptor beta chain. This entry belongs to a study of T cell changes during pregnancy in multiple sclerosis. Assay used: immunoSEQ multiplex PCR; TCRdb lists only in-frame clones, some missing. The sample records around 99,000 clones, roughly 90% being singletons. The sequence derives from a female donor in good health, enrolled as a control in a pregnancy study. The sequencing here drew on peripheral blood, taken in the third trimester of pregnancy.

The CDR3 here is CASSQVKGLLPYEQYF. The CDR3 nucleotides read TGTGCCAGCAGCCAAGTTAAGGGACTCTTACCCTACGAGCAGTACTTC. The J gene is TRBJ2-7, the V gene TRBV14, with D possibly being TRBD2 (6 bases). Germline V gene data show CDR1 as SGHDN and CDR2 as FVKESK. The V gene lost 1 base and the J gene lost 2 bases, with 15 bases spanning the gap. The CDR3 has 16 amino acids.